A selection of T cell receptor beta chains follows, all from one sample in a study of blood T cell repertoires in COVID-19. Data came from immunoSEQ multiplex PCR; TCRdb stores just in-frame clones and leaves some out. The data show around 130,000 clones, 90% seen once. The sample consisted of peripheral blood. The receptors originated from a man in his sixties with COVID-19, enrolled during active disease. Each CDR3 is given with its conserved first and last residue. D genes are given only for firm matches.

CDR3 length: 14
V gene: TRBV6-2/TRBV6-3
D gene: TRBD2
CDR3 protein: CASSYSGLAGGPFF

CDR3 length: 14
V gene: TRBV6-1
D gene: NA
CDR3 protein: CASSERGDNYGYTF

CDR3 length: 14
V gene: TRBV28
D gene: NA
CDR3 protein: CASHYSLSTDTQYF

CDR3 length: 15
V gene: TRBV5-8
D gene: TRBD1
CDR3 protein: CASSSPGQTITEAFF

CDR3 length: 19
V gene: TRBV12-5
D gene: TRBD1
CDR3 protein: CASGLVRGQGLMTHQPQHF

CDR3 length: 13
V gene: TRBV10-3
D gene: NA
CDR3 protein: CAISSGAREPQHF

CDR3 length: 15
V gene: TRBV7-2
D gene: NA
CDR3 protein: CASSSERDTQETQYF

CDR3 length: 12
V gene: TRBV19
D gene: TRBD2
CDR3 protein: CATGLAGDEQFF

CDR3 length: 13
V gene: TRBV2
D gene: NA
CDR3 protein: CASSPQGNQPQHF

CDR3 length: 12
V gene: TRBV2
D gene: NA
CDR3 protein: CASFSTLSEAFF

CDR3 length: 13
V gene: TRBV27
D gene: TRBD1
CDR3 protein: CASLGTADSPLHF

CDR3 length: 14
V gene: TRBV6-2/TRBV6-3
D gene: NA
CDR3 protein: CASSYSSYHNEQFF

CDR3 length: 13
V gene: TRBV10-3
D gene: NA
CDR3 protein: CAITLGPPGTQYF

CDR3 length: 14
V gene: TRBV21-1
D gene: NA
CDR3 protein: CASSKGGGNQPQHF

CDR3 length: 15
V gene: TRBV18
D gene: NA
CDR3 protein: CASSPNPGGRNTIYF

CDR3 length: 15
V gene: TRBV9
D gene: NA
CDR3 protein: CASSVSPGSNQPQHF

CDR3 length: 18
V gene: TRBV19
D gene: TRBD2
CDR3 protein: CASSVQTSGRVGTGELFF

CDR3 length: 14
V gene: TRBV5-1
D gene: NA
CDR3 protein: CASSSGTPTYEQYF

CDR3 length: 14
V gene: TRBV3-1/TRBV3-2
D gene: NA
CDR3 protein: CASSQDSSGVRAFF

CDR3 length: 13
V gene: TRBV11-2
D gene: NA
CDR3 protein: CASSPPGNYGYTF

CDR3 length: 15
V gene: TRBV9
D gene: TRBD2
CDR3 protein: CASSVGGRALNEQFF

CDR3 length: 16
V gene: TRBV29-1
D gene: TRBD2
CDR3 protein: CSVGQWTSGRHNEQFF

CDR3 length: 16
V gene: TRBV24-1
D gene: NA
CDR3 protein: CATSDSATTVIYGYTF

CDR3 length: 15
V gene: TRBV4-3
D gene: NA
CDR3 protein: CASSHQQGEGQPQHF

CDR3 length: 17
V gene: TRBV18
D gene: NA
CDR3 protein: CASSPPKDKGDSYEQYF

CDR3 length: 16
V gene: TRBV27
D gene: NA
CDR3 protein: CASSTFQGKGTYEQYF

CDR3 length: 14
V gene: TRBV12-5
D gene: NA
CDR3 protein: CASGPAQGRETQYF

CDR3 length: 15
V gene: TRBV18
D gene: TRBD1
CDR3 protein: CASSFQQGGRTEAFF

CDR3 length: 13
V gene: TRBV7-9
D gene: NA
CDR3 protein: CASSFTINQPQHF

CDR3 length: 13
V gene: TRBV6-5
D gene: NA
CDR3 protein: CASSKGLPYEQYF

CDR3 length: 14
V gene: TRBV2
D gene: TRBD1
CDR3 protein: CASSTGLNTGELFF

CDR3 length: 13
V gene: TRBV3-1/TRBV3-2
D gene: TRBD1
CDR3 protein: CASSRNRGQEQYF

CDR3 length: 13
V gene: TRBV6-5
D gene: NA
CDR3 protein: CASTNREGQPQHF

CDR3 length: 10
V gene: TRBV28
D gene: NA
CDR3 protein: CASSREEQFF

CDR3 length: 15
V gene: TRBV4-3
D gene: NA
CDR3 protein: CASSQDRSGAGELFF

CDR3 length: 14
V gene: TRBV7-9
D gene: TRBD1
CDR3 protein: CASSSGTGEEKLFF

CDR3 length: 20
V gene: TRBV7-6
D gene: NA
CDR3 protein: CASSPRPSFTGQWSGNTIYF

CDR3 length: 14
V gene: TRBV24-1
D gene: TRBD1
CDR3 protein: CATRSTGLDTEAFF

CDR3 length: 12
V gene: TRBV5-1
D gene: NA
CDR3 protein: CASSESGETQYF

CDR3 length: 16
V gene: TRBV28
D gene: NA
CDR3 protein: CASSSPGEIGYNEQFF

CDR3 length: 16
V gene: TRBV2
D gene: NA
CDR3 protein: CASRAVPMGGNTEAFF

CDR3 length: 13
V gene: TRBV5-1
D gene: NA
CDR3 protein: CASSPGANYGYTF

CDR3 length: 15
V gene: TRBV6-5
D gene: NA
CDR3 protein: CASSYRGLGTDTQYF

CDR3 length: 13
V gene: TRBV5-5
D gene: NA
CDR3 protein: CASSFGSSYEQYF

CDR3 length: 17
V gene: TRBV9
D gene: TRBD2
CDR3 protein: CASSTGLAGAHSYEQYF

CDR3 length: 16
V gene: TRBV19
D gene: TRBD2
CDR3 protein: CASSTRLAESYNEQFF

CDR3 length: 15
V gene: TRBV7-2
D gene: NA
CDR3 protein: CASSLDRATNEKLFF

CDR3 length: 12
V gene: TRBV29-1
D gene: TRBD1
CDR3 protein: CSVEGQGYGYTF

CDR3 length: 13
V gene: TRBV27
D gene: NA
CDR3 protein: CASSYGGAETQYF

CDR3 length: 15
V gene: TRBV3-1/TRBV3-2
D gene: NA
CDR3 protein: CASSQDLPRVDEQYF

CDR3 length: 17
V gene: TRBV14
D gene: NA
CDR3 protein: CASCGSFLDRGTDTQYF

CDR3 length: 12
V gene: TRBV3-1/TRBV3-2
D gene: NA
CDR3 protein: CASSQEWAEQYF

CDR3 length: 12
V gene: TRBV29-1
D gene: NA
CDR3 protein: CSVEAGTYGYTF